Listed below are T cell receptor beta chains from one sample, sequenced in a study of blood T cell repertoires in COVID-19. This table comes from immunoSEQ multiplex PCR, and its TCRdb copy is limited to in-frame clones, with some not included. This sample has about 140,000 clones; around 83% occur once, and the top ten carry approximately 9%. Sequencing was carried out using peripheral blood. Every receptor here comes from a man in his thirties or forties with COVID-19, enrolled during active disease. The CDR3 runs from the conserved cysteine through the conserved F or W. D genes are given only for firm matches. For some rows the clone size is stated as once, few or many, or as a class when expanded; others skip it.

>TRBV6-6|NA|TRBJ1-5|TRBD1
CASRRGQGDQPQHF
TGTGCCAGCAGGAGAGGACAGGGAGATCAGCCCCAGCATTTT
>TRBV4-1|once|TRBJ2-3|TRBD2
CASSQIGAGADTQYF
TGCGCCAGCAGCCAGATCGGGGCGGGGGCAGATACGCAGTATTTT
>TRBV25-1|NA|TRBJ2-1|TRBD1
CASSAQDRGRQFF
TGTGCCAGCAGTGCCCAAGACAGGGGGAGGCAGTTCTTC
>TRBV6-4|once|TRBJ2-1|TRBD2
CASSEGTSGSLEQFF
TGTGCCAGCAGTGAAGGGACTAGCGGGAGTCTTGAGCAGTTCTTC
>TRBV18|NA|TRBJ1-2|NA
CASSPATDNYGYTF
TGTGCCAGCTCACCAGCGACAGATAACTATGGCTACACCTTC
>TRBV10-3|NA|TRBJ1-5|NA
CAIAEASNSNQPQHF
TGTGCCATAGCAGAGGCGAGTAATAGCAATCAGCCCCAGCATTTT
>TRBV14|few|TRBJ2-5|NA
CASSQGPGGTQYF
TGTGCCAGCAGCCAAGGTCCCGGAGGGACCCAGTACTTC
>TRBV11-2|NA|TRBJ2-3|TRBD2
CASSLELAGGPGGTQYF
TGTGCCAGCAGCTTAGAGTTAGCGGGAGGGCCAGGGGGTACGCAGTATTTT
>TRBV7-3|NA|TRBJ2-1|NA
CASSLSPRGSYNEQFF
TGTGCCAGCAGCTTATCTCCGCGGGGCTCCTACAATGAGCAGTTCTTC
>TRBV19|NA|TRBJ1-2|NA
CASTTGTKGFILGYTF
TGTGCCAGTACGACCGGGACAAAAGGTTTCATTTTGGGCTACACCTTC
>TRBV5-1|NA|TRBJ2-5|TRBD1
CASSWGTGGPETQYF
TGCGCCAGCAGCTGGGGGACAGGGGGCCCTGAGACCCAGTACTTC
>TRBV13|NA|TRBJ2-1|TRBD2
CASSLPSGSANEQFF
TGTGCCAGCAGCTTACCTAGCGGGAGTGCGAATGAGCAGTTCTTC
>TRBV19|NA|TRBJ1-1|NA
CASSIGHTNPPEAFF
TGTGCCAGTAGTATAGGCCACACGAACCCCCCTGAAGCTTTCTTT
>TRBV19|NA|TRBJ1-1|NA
CASSTPNSFAVTEAFF
TGTGCCAGTAGTACCCCAAATTCTTTTGCAGTCACTGAAGCTTTCTTT
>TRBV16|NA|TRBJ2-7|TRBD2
CASSRGEGQNRRQYF
TGTGCCAGCAGCCGGGGGGAGGGGCAGAACCGGCGGCAGTACTTC
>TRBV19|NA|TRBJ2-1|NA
CASSISLQGEQFF
TGTGCCAGTAGTATTTCTCTGCAGGGTGAGCAGTTCTTC
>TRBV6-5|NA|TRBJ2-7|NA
CASSYVVGSLTYEQYF
TGTGCCAGCAGTTACGTCGTCGGGTCTCTGACCTACGAGCAGTACTTC
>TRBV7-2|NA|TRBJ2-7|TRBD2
CASSLGLAGVLSLSEQYF
TGTGCCAGCAGCTTAGGGCTAGCGGGAGTTTTATCCCTCTCCGAGCAGTACTTC
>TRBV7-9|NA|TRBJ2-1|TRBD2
CASSTRTSFTINEQFF
TGTGCCAGCAGCACCCGGACTAGTTTTACGATCAATGAGCAGTTCTTC
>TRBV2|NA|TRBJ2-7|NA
CASSPGAWVSYEQYF
TGTGCCAGCAGCCCTGGGGCATGGGTATCCTACGAGCAGTACTTC
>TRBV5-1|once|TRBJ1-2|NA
CASSLWGGLGQRANYGYTF
TGCGCCAGCAGCTTGTGGGGGGGTCTCGGGCAGAGAGCTAACTATGGCTACACCTTC
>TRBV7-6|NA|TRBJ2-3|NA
CASSRGQRTDTQYF
TGTGCCAGCAGTCGTGGACAGCGCACAGATACGCAGTATTTT
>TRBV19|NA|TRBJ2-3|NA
CASSTTGSTDTQYF
TGTGCCAGTAGTACCACGGGGAGCACAGATACGCAGTATTTT
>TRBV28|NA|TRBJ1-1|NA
CASSNYLMNTEAFF
TGTGCCAGCTCCAACTACCTCATGAACACTGAAGCTTTCTTT
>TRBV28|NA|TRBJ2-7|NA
CASSPPAGHVEQYF
TGTGCCAGCAGTCCCCCCGCAGGCCACGTCGAGCAGTACTTC
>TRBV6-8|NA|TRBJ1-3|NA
CASSYFATNRSGNTIYF
TGTGCCAGCAGTTACTTTGCGACAAACCGCTCTGGAAACACCATATATTTT
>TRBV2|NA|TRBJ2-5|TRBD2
CASSPSTGGTQYF
TGTGCCAGCAGCCCGAGTACGGGAGGGACCCAGTACTTC
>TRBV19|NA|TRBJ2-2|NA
CASSIPGELFF
TGTGCCAGTAGTATACCGGGGGAGCTGTTTTTT
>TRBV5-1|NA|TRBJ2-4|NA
CASSLGGLAKNIQYF
TGCGCCAGCAGCTTGGGCGGCCTAGCCAAAAACATTCAGTACTTC
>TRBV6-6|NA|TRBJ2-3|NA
CASSFRGQQPFGTQYF
TGTGCCAGCAGTTTCAGGGGACAACAGCCTTTCGGTACGCAGTATTTT
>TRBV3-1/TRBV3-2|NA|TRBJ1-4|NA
CASSQDGAHEKLFF
TGTGCCAGCAGCCAAGATGGGGCTCATGAAAAACTGTTTTTT
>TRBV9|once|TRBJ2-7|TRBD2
CASSPRAGGAYEQYF
TGTGCCAGCAGCCCCCGGGCGGGGGGCGCCTACGAGCAGTACTTC
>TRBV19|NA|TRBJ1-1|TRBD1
CASSSRDSANTEAFF
TGTGCCAGTAGTAGTAGGGACAGCGCGAACACTGAAGCTTTCTTT
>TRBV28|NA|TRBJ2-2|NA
CASRPPLGAGELFF
TGTGCCAGCAGGCCCCCTCTAGGAGCCGGGGAGCTGTTTTTT
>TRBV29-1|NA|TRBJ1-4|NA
CSVAQGHEKLFF
TGCAGCGTTGCCCAGGGGCATGAAAAACTGTTTTTT
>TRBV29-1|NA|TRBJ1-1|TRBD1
CSVTGQRQNTEAFF
TGCAGCGTTACGGGACAGCGACAGAACACTGAAGCTTTCTTT
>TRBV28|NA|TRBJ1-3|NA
CASSSTGASSGNTIYF
TGTGCCAGCAGTTCTACAGGAGCTAGCTCTGGAAACACCATATATTTT
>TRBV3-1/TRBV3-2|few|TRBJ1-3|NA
CASRQVRGNTIYF
TGTGCCAGCAGACAGGTCCGCGGAAACACCATATATTTT
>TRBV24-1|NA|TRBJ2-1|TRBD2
CATSQGREALYNEQFF
TGTGCCACCAGCCAGGGGCGGGAGGCGCTCTACAATGAGCAGTTCTTC
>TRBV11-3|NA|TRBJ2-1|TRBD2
CASSFGLAGVSEQFF
TGTGCCAGCAGCTTCGGACTAGCGGGAGTCTCCGAGCAGTTCTTC
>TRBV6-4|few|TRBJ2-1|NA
CASSDSTSNEQFF
TGTGCCAGCAGTGACTCGACTAGCAATGAGCAGTTCTTC
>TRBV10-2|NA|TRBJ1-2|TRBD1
CASRGQGVTYGYTF
TGCGCCAGCAGGGGACAGGGGGTGACATATGGCTACACCTTC
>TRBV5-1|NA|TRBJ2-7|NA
CASSLLQGPVAYEQYF
TGCGCCAGCAGCTTGTTGCAGGGCCCCGTCGCCTACGAGCAGTACTTC
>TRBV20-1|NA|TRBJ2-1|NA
CSARVDEQFF
TGCAGTGCTAGAGTCGATGAGCAGTTCTTC
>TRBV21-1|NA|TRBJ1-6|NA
CASSSQGPFYNSPLHF
TGTGCCAGCAGCTCACAGGGCCCTTTCTATAATTCACCCCTCCACTTT
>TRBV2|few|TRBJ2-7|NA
CASSRGGTVSYEQYF
TGTGCCAGCAGTCGTGGAGGGACGGTCTCCTACGAGCAGTACTTC